This entry is about one TCR beta chain. The PCR had 60 Vbeta and 13 Jbeta primers. In the study's own analysis: An analysis that came later counted around 80 million unique TCR beta chains, 10 million to 11 million shared. Method: immunoSEQ multiplex PCR; TCRdb's copy keeps in-frame clones and lacks some. D and trimming come from the DNA, and the V and J calls and clone size come from that table. The listing contains more than 60,000 clones. The sample belongs to a study of cytomegalovirus exposure and HLA in healthy donors. The CDR3 runs 16 residues. V was shortened by 5 bases and J by 4 bases, with 22 bases between the two germline ends. The germline gives CDR1 GTSNPN, CDR2 SVGIG (reference sequence).

What was sequenced was PBMCs. This TCR came from a boy younger than 18 in good health and CMV-seronegative. The chain links TRBV30 to TRBJ2-3, with D perhaps matching TRBD2 (6 bases). Here the CDR3 reads CAWREFGRGSPDTQYF. CDR3 DNA: TGTGCCTGGCGGGAATTTGGACGGGGGAGCCCAGATACGCAGTATTTT.